This entry concerns a single T cell receptor beta chain. As handled by the study authors: Estimated nucleated cell counts came from reference gene primer amplification. Clones were sequenced by immunoSEQ multiplex PCR, and TCRdb holds only the in-frame ones, with some missing. The D gene and trimming were derived from the DNA, and the V and J assignments and clone size from that table. This table has about 340,000 clones, about four fifths appearing once. The sample originates from a study of blood T cell repertoires in COVID-19. Study-wide context: The study drew acute and convalescent COVID-19 samples from the United States, Italy and Spain. PBMCs, B-cell-depleted T cells, or T cells provided the cDNA or gDNA that made up the material.

Sequenced sample: peripheral blood. This TCR was sampled from a man aged 30 to 39 with active or convalescent COVID-19.

The DNA for the CDR3 is TGCAGTCAGGACAATGAGCAGTTCTTC. It encodes CSQDNEQFF. This chain links TRBV20-1 with TRBJ2-1; no firm D call. The V gene lost 8 bases and the J gene lost 5 bases, with 4 bases spanning the gap. The CDR3 runs to 9 residues. Germline CDR1 is DFQATT and CDR2 is SNEGSKA (reference sequence).